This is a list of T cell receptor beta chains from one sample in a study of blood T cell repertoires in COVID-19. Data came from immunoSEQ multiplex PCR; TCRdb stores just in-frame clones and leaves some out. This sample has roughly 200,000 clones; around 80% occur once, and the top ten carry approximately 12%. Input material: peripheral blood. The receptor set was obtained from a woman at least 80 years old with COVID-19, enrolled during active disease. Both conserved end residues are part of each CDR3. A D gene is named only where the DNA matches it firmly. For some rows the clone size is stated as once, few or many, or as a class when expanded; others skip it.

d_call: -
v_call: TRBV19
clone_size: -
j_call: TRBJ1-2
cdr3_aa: CASRPLTAIHNYGYTF
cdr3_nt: TGTGCCAGTAGACCGCTGACAGCGATACATAACTATGGCTACACCTTC

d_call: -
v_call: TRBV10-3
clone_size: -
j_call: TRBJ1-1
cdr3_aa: CAISGAGDEAFF
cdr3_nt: TGTGCCATCAGTGGAGCAGGGGATGAAGCTTTCTTT

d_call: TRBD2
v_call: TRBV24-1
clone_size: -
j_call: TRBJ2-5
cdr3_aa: CATSDPGTSGKKETQYF
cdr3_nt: TGTGCCACCAGTGACCCGGGGACTAGCGGAAAGAAAGAGACCCAGTACTTC

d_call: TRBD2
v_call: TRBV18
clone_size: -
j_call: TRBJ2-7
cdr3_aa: CASSSPTSPGDEQYF
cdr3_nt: TGTGCCAGCTCATCGCCGACTAGCCCTGGGGACGAGCAGTACTTC

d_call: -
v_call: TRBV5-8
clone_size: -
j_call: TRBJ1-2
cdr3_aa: CASSLISRGYTF
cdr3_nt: TGTGCCAGCAGCCTCATCTCGAGAGGCTACACCTTC

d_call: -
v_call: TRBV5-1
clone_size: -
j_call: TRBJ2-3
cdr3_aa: CASSTPRGSDTQYF
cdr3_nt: TGCGCCAGTAGTACACCCCGAGGCTCAGATACGCAGTATTTT

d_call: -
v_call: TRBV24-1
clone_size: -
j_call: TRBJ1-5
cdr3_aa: CATSLDRYQPQHF
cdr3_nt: TGTGCCACCAGTTTAGACAGGTATCAGCCCCAGCATTTT

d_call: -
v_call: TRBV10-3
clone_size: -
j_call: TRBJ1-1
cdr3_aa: CAISDLATGNTEAFF
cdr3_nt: TGTGCCATCAGTGATCTGGCGACAGGGAACACTGAAGCTTTCTTT

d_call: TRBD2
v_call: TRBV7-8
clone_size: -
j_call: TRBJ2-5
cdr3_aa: CASSTSKGTAGEETQYF
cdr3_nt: TGTGCCAGCAGCACATCCAAAGGGACGGCGGGGGAGGAGACCCAGTACTTC

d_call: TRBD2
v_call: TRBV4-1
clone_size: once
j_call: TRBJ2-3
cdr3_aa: CASSLSSGRVTDTQYF
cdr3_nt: TGCGCCAGCAGCTTGTCTAGCGGGAGGGTGACAGATACGCAGTATTTT

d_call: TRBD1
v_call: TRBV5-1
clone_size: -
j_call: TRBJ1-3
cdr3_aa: CASSLAGTDSGNTIYF
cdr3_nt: TGCGCCAGCAGCTTGGCCGGGACAGACTCTGGAAACACCATATATTTT

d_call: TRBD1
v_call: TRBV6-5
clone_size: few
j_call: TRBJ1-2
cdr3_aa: CASSYYPLGQDYGYTF
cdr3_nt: TGTGCCAGCAGTTACTATCCCCTTGGACAGGACTATGGCTACACCTTC

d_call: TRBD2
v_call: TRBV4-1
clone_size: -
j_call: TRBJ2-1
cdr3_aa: CASSPRGTSGYNEQFF
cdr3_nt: TGCGCCAGCAGCCCCAGGGGGACTAGCGGTTACAATGAGCAGTTCTTC

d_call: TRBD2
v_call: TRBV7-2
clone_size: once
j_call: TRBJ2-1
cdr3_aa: CASSPLSGSSHEQFF
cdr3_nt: TGTGCCAGCAGCCCCCTGAGCGGGAGCTCCCATGAGCAGTTCTTC

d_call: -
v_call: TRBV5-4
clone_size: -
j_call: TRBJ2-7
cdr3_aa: CASSLGQEEQYF
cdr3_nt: TGTGCCAGCAGCTTGGGACAGGAGGAGCAGTACTTC

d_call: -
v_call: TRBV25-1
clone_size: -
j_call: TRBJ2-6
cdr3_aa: CASSSSRDSGANVLTF
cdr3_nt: TGTGCCAGCAGTTCTTCCCGGGATTCTGGGGCCAACGTCCTGACTTTC

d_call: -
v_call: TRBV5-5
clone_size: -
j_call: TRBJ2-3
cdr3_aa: CASSLGSRGRSFSTDTQYF
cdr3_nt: TGTGCCAGCAGCTTGGGCAGCAGGGGCAGATCGTTTAGCACAGATACGCAGTATTTT

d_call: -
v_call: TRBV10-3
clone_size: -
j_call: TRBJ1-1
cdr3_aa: CATKGGSDTEAFF
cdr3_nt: TGTGCCACAAAGGGAGGTTCGGACACTGAAGCTTTCTTT

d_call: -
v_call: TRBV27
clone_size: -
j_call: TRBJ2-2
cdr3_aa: CASRAGRNTGELFF
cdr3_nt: TGTGCCAGCAGAGCCGGTAGAAACACCGGGGAGCTGTTTTTT

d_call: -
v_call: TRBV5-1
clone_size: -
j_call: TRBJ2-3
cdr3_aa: CASSLESGVTQYF
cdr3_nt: TGCGCCAGCAGCTTGGAATCAGGGGTGACGCAGTATTTT

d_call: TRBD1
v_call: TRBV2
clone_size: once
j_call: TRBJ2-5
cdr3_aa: CASSGMTGRGETQYF
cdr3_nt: TGTGCCAGCAGTGGAATGACAGGGAGAGGAGAGACCCAGTACTTC

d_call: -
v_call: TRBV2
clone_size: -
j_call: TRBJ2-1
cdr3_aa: CASRLQGASNEQFF
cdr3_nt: TGTGCCAGCAGATTACAGGGTGCGTCCAATGAGCAGTTCTTC

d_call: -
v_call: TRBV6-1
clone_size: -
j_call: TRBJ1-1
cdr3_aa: CASSERPGGITEAFF
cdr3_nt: TGTGCCAGCAGTGAAAGGCCCGGAGGTATCACTGAAGCTTTCTTT

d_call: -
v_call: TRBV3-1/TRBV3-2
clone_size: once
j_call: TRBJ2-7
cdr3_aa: CASSQVVVGGFSYEQYF
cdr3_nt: TGTGCCAGCAGCCAAGTAGTTGTCGGCGGGTTCTCCTACGAGCAGTACTTC

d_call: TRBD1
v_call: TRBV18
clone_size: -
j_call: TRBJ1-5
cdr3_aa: CASSPEQGAGQPQHF
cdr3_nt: TGTGCCAGCTCACCAGAACAGGGGGCGGGTCAGCCCCAGCATTTT

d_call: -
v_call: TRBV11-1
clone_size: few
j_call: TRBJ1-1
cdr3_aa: CASSLQGGITEAFF
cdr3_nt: TGTGCCAGCAGCTTACAGGGAGGGATCACTGAAGCTTTCTTT

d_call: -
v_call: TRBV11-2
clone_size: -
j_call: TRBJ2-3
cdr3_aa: CASSPNSKDTQYF
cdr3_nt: TGTGCCAGCAGCCCCAACTCAAAAGATACGCAGTATTTT

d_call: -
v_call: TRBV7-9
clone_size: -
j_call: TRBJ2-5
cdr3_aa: CASRGLAMWETQYF
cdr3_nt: TGTGCCAGCAGGGGACTTGCCATGTGGGAGACCCAGTACTTC

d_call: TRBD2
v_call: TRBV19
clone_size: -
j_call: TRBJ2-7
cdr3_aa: CASSVPLAGTGYEQYF
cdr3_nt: TGTGCCAGTAGTGTTCCCTTAGCGGGAACGGGCTACGAGCAGTACTTC

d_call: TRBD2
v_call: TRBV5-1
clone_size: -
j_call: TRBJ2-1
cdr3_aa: CASSPGLAGGRSYNEQFF
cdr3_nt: TGCGCCAGCAGCCCGGGACTAGCGGGGGGTCGCTCCTACAATGAGCAGTTCTTC

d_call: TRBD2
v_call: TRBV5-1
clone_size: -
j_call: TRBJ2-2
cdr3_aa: CASSLRSGNGGELFF
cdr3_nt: TGCGCCAGCAGCTTGCGTAGCGGGAATGGCGGGGAGCTGTTTTTT

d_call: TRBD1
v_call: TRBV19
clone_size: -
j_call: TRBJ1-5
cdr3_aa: CASSGPGQGVSNQPQHF
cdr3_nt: TGTGCCAGTAGCGGACCTGGACAGGGGGTGAGCAATCAGCCCCAGCATTTT

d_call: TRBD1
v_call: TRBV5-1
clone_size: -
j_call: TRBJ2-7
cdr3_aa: CASSLSGTGRSYEQYF
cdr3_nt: TGCGCCAGCAGCTTGTCTGGGACAGGGAGATCCTACGAGCAGTACTTC

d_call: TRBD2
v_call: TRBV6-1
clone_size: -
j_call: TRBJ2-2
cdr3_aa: CASSEAPSGGTGELFF
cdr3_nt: TGTGCCAGCAGTGAAGCTCCTAGCGGGGGAACCGGGGAGCTGTTTTTT

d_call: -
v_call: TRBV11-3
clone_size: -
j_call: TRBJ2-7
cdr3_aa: CATGRTYEQYF
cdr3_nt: TGTGCCACCGGGAGAACCTACGAGCAGTACTTC

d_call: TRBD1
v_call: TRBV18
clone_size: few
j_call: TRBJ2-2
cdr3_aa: CASSPQSTGGETGELFF
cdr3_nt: TGTGCCAGCTCACCACAATCAACAGGGGGAGAAACCGGGGAGCTGTTTTTT

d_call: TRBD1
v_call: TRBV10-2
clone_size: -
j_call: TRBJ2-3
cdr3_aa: CASSVGTDGTDTQYF
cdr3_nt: TGCGCCAGCAGCGTGGGGACAGACGGCACAGATACGCAGTATTTT

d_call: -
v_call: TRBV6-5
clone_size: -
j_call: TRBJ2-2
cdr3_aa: CASSRLYTGELFF
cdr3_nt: TGTGCCAGCAGCAGATTGTACACCGGGGAGCTGTTTTTT

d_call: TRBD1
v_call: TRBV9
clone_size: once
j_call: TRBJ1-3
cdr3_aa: CASSVPLDRGNTIYF
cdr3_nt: TGTGCCAGCAGCGTCCCCTTGGACAGGGGAAACACCATATATTTT

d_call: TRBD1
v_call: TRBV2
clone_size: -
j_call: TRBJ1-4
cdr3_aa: CASSRDRELLRDEKLFF
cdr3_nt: TGTGCCAGTAGCCGGGACAGGGAGCTCCTCCGGGATGAAAAACTGTTTTTT

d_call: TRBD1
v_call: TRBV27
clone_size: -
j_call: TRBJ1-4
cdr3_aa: CASSPRGREKLFF
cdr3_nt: TGTGCCAGCAGTCCCAGGGGGCGCGAAAAACTGTTTTTT

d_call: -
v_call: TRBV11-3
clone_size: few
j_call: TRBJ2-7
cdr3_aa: CASSSGVLHEQYF
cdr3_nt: TGTGCCAGCAGCTCAGGGGTTCTCCACGAGCAGTACTTC

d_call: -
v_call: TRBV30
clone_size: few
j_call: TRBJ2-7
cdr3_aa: CAWSAQGYEQYF
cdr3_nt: TGTGCCTGGAGTGCCCAGGGGTACGAGCAGTACTTC

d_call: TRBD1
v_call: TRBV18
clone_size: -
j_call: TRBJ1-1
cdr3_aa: CASSPLRGDTEAFF
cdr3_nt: TGTGCCAGCTCACCACTCAGGGGGGACACTGAAGCTTTCTTT

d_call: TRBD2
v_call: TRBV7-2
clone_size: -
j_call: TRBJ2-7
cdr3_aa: CASSPRTSGGWEQYF
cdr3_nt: TGTGCCAGCAGCCCAAGGACTAGCGGGGGGTGGGAGCAGTACTTC

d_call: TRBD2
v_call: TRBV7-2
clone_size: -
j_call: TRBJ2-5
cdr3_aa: CASSFRRTSGGRETQYF
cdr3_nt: TGTGCCAGCAGCTTCCGTCGGACTAGCGGGGGACGGGAGACCCAGTACTTC

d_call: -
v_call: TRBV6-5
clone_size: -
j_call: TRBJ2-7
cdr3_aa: CASSFSGRAYEQYF
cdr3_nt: TGTGCCAGCAGTTTTAGCGGCCGGGCCTACGAGCAGTACTTC

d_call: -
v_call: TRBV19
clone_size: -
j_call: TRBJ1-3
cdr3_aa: CASTEQGSGNTIYF
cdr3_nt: TGTGCCAGCACGGAACAGGGCTCTGGAAACACCATATATTTT

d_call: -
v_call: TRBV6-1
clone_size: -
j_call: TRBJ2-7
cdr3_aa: CASSEVTYGLAYEQYF
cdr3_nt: TGTGCCAGCAGTGAAGTAACCTACGGTTTGGCCTACGAGCAGTACTTC

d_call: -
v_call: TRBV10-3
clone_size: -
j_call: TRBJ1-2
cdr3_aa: CAISDGGSYTF
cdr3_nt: TGTGCCATCAGTGACGGGGGAAGCTACACCTTC

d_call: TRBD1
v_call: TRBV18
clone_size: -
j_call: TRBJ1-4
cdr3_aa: CASSLNRGPNEKLFF
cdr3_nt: TGTGCCAGCTCTCTGAACAGGGGGCCTAATGAAAAACTGTTTTTT

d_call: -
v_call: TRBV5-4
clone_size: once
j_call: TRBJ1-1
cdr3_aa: CASSRTGTEAFF
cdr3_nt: TGTGCCAGCAGCAGGACGGGGACTGAAGCTTTCTTT

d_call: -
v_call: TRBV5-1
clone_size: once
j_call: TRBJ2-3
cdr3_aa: CASSLDQASTDTQYF
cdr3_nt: TGCGCCAGCAGCTTGGATCAGGCTAGCACAGATACGCAGTATTTT

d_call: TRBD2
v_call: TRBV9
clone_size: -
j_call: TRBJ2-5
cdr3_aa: CASSVGAGGPRRQETQYF
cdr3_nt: TGTGCCAGCAGCGTGGGAGCGGGGGGGCCACGAAGACAAGAGACCCAGTACTTC

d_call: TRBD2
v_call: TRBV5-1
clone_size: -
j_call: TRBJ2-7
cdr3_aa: CASRITSGSSYEQYF
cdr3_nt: TGCGCCAGCCGAATAACTAGCGGGAGCTCCTACGAGCAGTACTTC

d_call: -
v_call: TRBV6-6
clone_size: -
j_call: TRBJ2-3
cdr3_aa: CASSKQADTQYF
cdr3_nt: TGTGCCAGCAGCAAACAAGCAGATACGCAGTATTTT

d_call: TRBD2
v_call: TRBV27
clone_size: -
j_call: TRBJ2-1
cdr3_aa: CASSLGAGESYNEQFF
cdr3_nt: TGTGCCAGCAGTTTAGGAGCGGGAGAATCCTACAATGAGCAGTTCTTC

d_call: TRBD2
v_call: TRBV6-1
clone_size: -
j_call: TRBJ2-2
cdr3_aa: CASSEPSGRAGELFF
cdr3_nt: TGTGCCAGCAGTGAACCCAGCGGGAGGGCCGGGGAGCTGTTTTTT